This record concerns one T cell receptor (beta chain) sequence. No antigen is known for it. TCRdb keeps only in-frame clones here, not all; method: immunoSEQ multiplex PCR. The sample records 110,000 or so clones, about 85% being singletons. The sample is drawn from a study of cytomegalovirus exposure and HLA in healthy donors. Across the study: The approximately 690 first-cohort repertoires and the 110 or so validation repertoires shared the same platform, a later analysis reported. Study results and limitations: One later analysis, an examination of the approximately 120 validation repertoires, found that first-cohort TCR clusters tended to co-occur in them.

This CDR3 spans 18 amino acids. Germline CDR1 SNHLY, CDR2 FYNNEI. V dropped 6 bases and J dropped 0; count of bases not matched to a gene: 6. The TCR originated in a woman aged 18 to 35 in good health and CMV-seronegative. The sequenced sample was PBMCs. The chain is built from TRBV2 and TRBJ2-6, with 12 bases fitting TRBD2. As DNA, the CDR3 is TGTGCCAGCAGCCCTCTAGCGGGGGGGAGCTCTGGGGCCAACGTCCTGACTTTC. It is translated as CASSPLAGGSSGANVLTF.